Listed here are 32 T cell receptor beta chains from one sample, sequenced in a study of Graves' ophthalmopathy and Graves' hyperthyroidism. Amplification from RNA transcripts yielded the TCR beta CDR3 regions. Second-round multiplex PCR came after first-round RT-PCR with HTBI primers. TCRdb re-derived calls from the multiplex PCR reads in MiXCR, one entry per CDR3 protein. The sample lists about 220,000 distinct CDR3 sequences; roughly 21% were seen once. Sequenced material: peripheral blood. These receptor sequences come from a woman in her forties or fifties with Graves' ophthalmopathy.

This clonotype was detected a few times. This sequence joins TRBV9 and TRBJ2-2, with 8 positions matching TRBD2. Germline loops: CDR1 SGDLS, CDR2 YYNGEE. The CDR3 contains 16 residues. J gave up 2 bases and V 0 bases, and 3 bases lay outside the gene matches. CDR3 DNA: TGTGCCAGCAGCGTAGCTACTAGCGGAAACACCGGGGAGCTGTTTTTT. It translates to CASSVATSGNTGELFF.

This clonotype was observed many times. The chain links TRBV5-5 to TRBJ2-5; tentative D call: TRBD1 (6 bases). V lost 2 bases to trimming and J lost 5 bases, with 16 bases between them. Per germline, CDR1 SGHKS and CDR2 YYEKEE (reference sequence). This CDR3 has 15 residues. The CDR3 DNA sequence: TGTGCCAGCAGCTTAGGACAGCGACGTTTCGAGACCCAGTACTTC. Encoded protein: CASSLGQRRFETQYF.

This clonotype was picked up many times. DNA of the CDR3: TGTGCCAGCAGGACTAGCGCCCTCTACGAGCAGTACTTC. It is translated as CASRTSALYEQYF. V gene TRBV27 combines with J gene TRBJ2-7; 8 nucleotides line up with TRBD2. The trim removed 6 bases at V and 3 bases at J, leaving 4 bases unmatched. The CDR3 covers 13 residues. Germline CDR1 reads MNHEY; CDR2 reads SMNVEV (reference sequence).

In this sample, this clonotype turned up many times. The chain combines TRBV19 with TRBJ2-2, with D perhaps matching TRBD1 (6 bases). The length of the CDR3 is 16 residues. CDR1 and CDR2 (germline): LNHDA, SQIVND (reference sequence). With 2 bases removed from V and 2 bases from J, the gap between germline ends came to 12 bases. The DNA for the CDR3 is TGTGCCAGTAGTATAAAGGGCAGGGGAAACACCGGGGAGCTGTTTTTT. This codes for CASSIKGRGNTGELFF.

This clonotype has at least ten counts. J is TRBJ1-5 and V is TRBV6-2 or TRBV6-3; 11 bases are a match to TRBD1. V lost 6 bases and J lost 0; bases outside the gene matches: 10. CDR1 and CDR2 from the germline V gene are MNHEY and SVGEGT. This CDR3 contains 18 residues. The CDR3 region has the DNA TGTGCCAGCAGCCGAATCGGGACAGGGGGGCGTAGCAATCAGCCCCAGCATTTT. As protein: CASSRIGTGGRSNQPQHF.

The chain recombines TRBV5-1 with TRBJ2-5, with 8 positions matching TRBD1. This CDR3 contains 15 residues. V dropped 1 base and J dropped 3; count of bases not matched to a gene: 5. Germline V CDR1 and CDR2: SGHRS, YFSETQ. CDR3 residues: CASSLQGQGEETQYF. The CDR3 nucleotides are TGCGCCAGCAGCTTGCAAGGACAGGGAGAAGAGACCCAGTACTTC.

This clonotype was picked up many times. This CDR3 is CASRRGENTGELFF. The CDR3 coding sequence is TGTGCCAGCAGACGGGGGGAAAACACCGGGGAGCTGTTTTTT. The V call is TRBV27, the J call TRBJ2-2, with 7 nucleotides matching TRBD2. From germline, CDR1 is MNHEY and CDR2 SMNVEV (reference sequence). The CDR3 runs to 14 residues. Germline trimming cut 6 bases from V and 2 bases from J; bases unmatched to any gene: 3.

The count of this clonotype is one. This clone may be a read error of a much larger clone one base away. The chain links TRBV11-1 to TRBJ2-7; D is perhaps TRBD1 (5 bases). This CDR3 has 17 residues. Germline CDR1 SGHAT, CDR2 FQDESV (reference sequence). CDR3 region: CASSLNSPGHSPYKQYF. CDR3 bases: TGTGCCAGCAGCTTAAACTCGCCCGGACACTCCCCCTACAAGCAGTACTTC. Full variable domain (rest looked up from reference TRBV11-1 and TRBJ2-7): EAEVAQSPRYKITEKSQAVAFWCDPISGHATLYWYRQILGQGPELLVQFQDESVVDDSQLPKDRFSAERLKGVDSTLKIQPAELGDSAMYLCASSLNSPGHSPYKQYFGPGTRLTVT.

The CDR3: CASRTGWNTGELFF. The DNA for the CDR3 is TGTGCCAGTAGGACAGGGTGGAACACCGGGGAGCTGTTTTTT. The V and J genes are TRBV19 and TRBJ2-2; TRBD1 matches 7 bases. V trimming: 6 bases; J trimming: 1 base; junction bases outside the gene matches: 2. This CDR3 contains 14 residues. Looked up from germline, CDR1 is LNHDA and CDR2 is SQIVND (reference sequence).

This clonotype was recorded at least ten times. This chain connects TRBV2 to TRBJ1-5; D is possibly TRBD1 (6 bases). The CDR3 has 13 amino acids. CDR1 and CDR2 from the germline V gene are SNHLY and FYNNEI. With 4 bases removed from V and 4 bases from J, the gap between germline ends came to 8 bases. The CDR3 spells CASSGGANQPQHF. In DNA, the CDR3 is TGTGCCAGCAGTGGGGGGGCTAATCAGCCCCAGCATTTT.

There are many counts of this clonotype. This chain joins TRBV27 and TRBJ1-5, with no clear D. Germline V gene data show CDR1 as MNHEY and CDR2 as SMNVEV (reference sequence). The CDR3 length is 14 residues. V was cut by 4 bases and J by 0 bases, with 7 bases left in between. CDR3 sequence (DNA): TGTGCCAGCAGTTCGTACAGTAGCAATCAGCCCCAGCATTTT. Amino acid sequence: CASSSYSSNQPQHF.

This clonotype was picked up many times. The genes are TRBV6-1 and TRBJ2-5; 14 nucleotides match TRBD2. This CDR3 has 15 residues. The V segment lost 4 bases and the J segment 5 bases; nucleotides outside the gene matches: 3. Per germline, CDR1 MNHNS and CDR2 SASEGT. The CDR3 coding sequence is TGTGCCAGCAGTGGGGGGACTAGCGGGAGTGAGACCCAGTACTTC. It translates to CASSGGTSGSETQYF.

This clonotype was seen repeatedly, ten times or more. The J gene is TRBJ2-7, the V gene TRBV11-2; TRBD1 matches 9 bases. Germline CDR1 SGHAT, CDR2 FQNNGV. The trim removed 5 bases at V and 4 bases at J, leaving 9 bases unmatched. The CDR3 spans 15 residues. The CDR3 sequence: CASSPRDRVGYEQYF. The CDR3 DNA sequence: TGTGCCAGCAGCCCCCGGGACAGGGTTGGGTACGAGCAGTACTTC.

The rearrangement joins TRBV6-1 to TRBJ2-7; the D gene is possibly TRBD1 (6 bases). Germline V CDR1 and CDR2: MNHNS, SASEGT. V lost 5 bases and J lost 7, with 12 bases in between. This CDR3 comprises 12 residues. CDR3 residues: CASSIGTREQYF. CDR3 bases: TGTGCCAGCAGTATAGGGACAAGGGAGCAGTACTTC.

This clonotype came up many times. A much larger clone differs by one base, so this may be a read error. This chain links TRBV12-3 or TRBV12-4 with TRBJ1-1; D is ambiguous. The CDR3 is made up of 14 amino acids. The CDR3 coding sequence is TGTGCCAGCAGTTCCCGACATACGAACACTGAAGCTTCCTTT. Translated: CASSSRHTNTEASF.

The gene calls are TRBV11-1 and TRBJ2-5; a possible D gene is TRBD1 (5 bases). The V end was cut by 6 bases, the J end by 2 bases, with 22 bases between. CDR1 SGHAT and CDR2 FQDESV come from the germline V gene (reference sequence). There are 17 residues in the CDR3. CDR3 amino acids: CASSPLSPRQNQETQYF. CDR3 nucleotide sequence: TGTGCCAGCAGTCCTTTGTCCCCTCGACAGAATCAAGAGACCCAGTACTTC.

This clonotype was counted many times. The chain has TRBV24-1 and TRBJ1-5, with 10 bases matching TRBD1. The CDR3 runs to 18 residues. Germline assignment: CDR1 KGHDR and CDR2 SFDVKD. The V and J ends lost 6 bases and 0 bases, in that order; junction bases with no gene match: 10. Here the CDR3 reads CATSPNVRTGGSNQPQHF. Here the CDR3 DNA reads TGTGCCACCAGTCCCAATGTTAGGACAGGGGGTAGCAATCAGCCCCAGCATTTT.

This clonotype was found many times. The CDR3 protein is CSASYQRESETQYF. In DNA, the CDR3 is TGCAGTGCTAGTTATCAGCGGGAATCAGAGACCCAGTACTTC. The chain employs TRBV20-1 and TRBJ2-5, with 7 bases fitting TRBD2. Germline CDR1 and CDR2: DFQATT and SNEGSKA (reference sequence). The junction had 8 bases not matched to a gene; V was cut back by 3 bases and J by 4 bases. This CDR3 is 14 amino acids long.

The sample holds many counts of this clonotype. The CDR3 nucleotides are TGTGCCACCAGCAGAGATTTGCCAGGGGGCAACTATGGCTACACCTTC. This sequence encodes CATSRDLPGGNYGYTF. The gene calls are TRBV15 and TRBJ1-2; 8 bases agree with TRBD1. CDR1 and CDR2 from the germline V gene are LNHNV and YYDKDF (reference sequence). The CDR3 runs to 16 residues. The V and J ends lost 0 bases and 2 bases, in that order; junction bases with no gene match: 5.

This clonotype was detected ten times or more. The rearrangement uses TRBV7-2 and TRBJ2-2; TRBD2 agrees at 7 bases. With 2 bases clipped from V and 6 bases from J, the junction kept 6 bases outside the gene matches. Germline V gives CDR1 SGHTA, CDR2 FQGNSA. This CDR3 has 15 residues. The CDR3 DNA reads TGTGCCAGCAGCTTATGGCGGGAGAGAGCCGGGGAGCTGTTTTTT. Translating gives CASSLWRERAGELFF. Variable domain in full (rest from reference TRBV7-2 and TRBJ2-2): GAGVSQSPSNKVTEKGKDVELRCDPISGHTALYWYRQSLGQGLEFLIYFQGNSAPDKSGLPSDRFSAERTGGSVSTLTIQRTQQEDSAVYLCASSLWRERAGELFFGEGSRLTVL.

This clonotype was detected ten times or more. V gene TRBV19 combines with J gene TRBJ2-7, with 8 bases fitting TRBD2. Trimming took 3 bases from V and 2 from J; bases not matched to a gene: 9. Germline loops: CDR1 LNHDA, CDR2 SQIVND (reference sequence). This CDR3 has 16 residues. CDR3 residues: CASSIGYGTRTYEQYF. The CDR3 DNA follows: TGTGCCAGTAGTATTGGGTACGGGACTAGAACCTACGAGCAGTACTTC.

This clonotype was seen just once. The chain uses TRBV6-1 and TRBJ1-1; D call uncertain. CDR1 and CDR2 (germline): MNHNS, SASEGT. Trimming shortened V by 2 bases and J by 0 bases, and 10 bases separated the two germline ends. The CDR3 length is 15 residues. CDR3 coding DNA: TGTGCCAGCAGTGAATTGGGATGGATGAACACTGAAGCTTTCTTT. Its protein product is CASSELGWMNTEAFF.

This clonotype has ten or more counts. The CDR3 sequence: CASSQAPLKGLRETQYF. The CDR3 DNA is TGTGCCAGCAGCCAAGCGCCGCTCAAAGGGCTCAGGGAGACCCAGTACTTC. The chain combines TRBV4-2 with TRBJ2-5; the D is unclear. V lost 1 base and J 5 bases, leaving 20 bases between the germline ends. This CDR3 contains 17 residues. Germline V lookup: CDR1 LGHNA, CDR2 YNFKEQ.

This clonotype appeared many times. The chain uses TRBV5-1 and TRBJ1-6; a weak D match, TRBD1 (6 bases). Germline assignment: CDR1 SGHRS and CDR2 YFSETQ. There are 14 residues in the CDR3. V was cut by 2 bases and J by 5 bases, with 8 bases left in between. The CDR3 DNA reads as TGCGCCAGCAGCTTTTGGACAGATAATTCACCCCTCCACTTT. Amino acids: CASSFWTDNSPLHF. Based on the CDR3 plus reference TRBV5-1 and TRBJ1-6, the full variable domain is KAGVTQTPRYLIKTRGQQVTLSCSPISGHRSVSWYQQTPGQGLQFLFEYFSETQRNKGNFPGRFSGRQFSNSRSEMNVSTLELGDSALYLCASSFWTDNSPLHFGNGTRLTVT.

This clonotype was seen at least ten times. CDR3 in amino acids: CASSQGGGYTF. The CDR3 coding sequence is TGTGCCAGCTCGCAGGGTGGTGGCTACACCTTC. This chain joins TRBV3-1 and TRBJ1-2; tentative D call: TRBD1 (5 bases). CDR1 is LGHDT, CDR2 YNNKEL, per germline (reference sequence). Trimming shortened V by 8 bases and J by 7 bases, and 11 bases separated the two germline ends. The CDR3 loop spans 11 amino acids. The full variable domain, rest sourced from reference TRBV3-1 and TRBJ1-2, is DTAVSQTPKYLVTQMGNDKSIKCEQNLGHDTMYWYKQDSKKFLKIMFSYNNKELIINETVPNRFSPKSPDKAHLNLHINSLELGDSAVYFCASSQGGGYTFGSGTRLTVV.

To note about this clonotype: One end of the junction fails to match germline, which may point to a read error. The chain links TRBV24-1 to TRBJ1-5; 9 bases line up with TRBD1. Germline V gene lookup returns CDR1 KGHDR and CDR2 SFDVKD. CDR3 length equals 15 residues. The CDR3 protein is CATNDPGTGHHPQHF. The DNA for the CDR3 is TGTGCCACCAATGATCCCGGGACAGGGCATCACCCCCAGCATTTT.

This clonotype was seen ten or more times. This chain joins TRBV4-1 and TRBJ2-5; 7 nucleotides line up with TRBD1. With V trimmed by 4 bases and J by 0 bases, 2 bases remained unmatched. The CDR3 spans 14 residues. Germline values: CDR1 MGHRA, CDR2 YSYEKL. CDR3 region: CASSRQGDQETQYF. The CDR3 nucleotides read TGCGCCAGCAGCCGCCAGGGGGACCAAGAGACCCAGTACTTC.

This clonotype was detected many times. The genes are TRBV7-1 and TRBJ2-1; the match to TRBD2 covers 13 bases. TRBV7-1 is recorded as an ORF, its role being uncertain. The CDR3 loop spans 18 amino acids. V shed 5 bases and J 6 bases; nucleotides not matched to a gene: 13. CDR3: CASSPIGLAGDPGNEQFF. CDR3 nucleotide sequence: TGTGCCAGCAGCCCCATAGGACTAGCGGGGGACCCGGGCAATGAGCAGTTCTTC.

This clonotype was recorded many times. The V call is TRBV9, the J call TRBJ1-2, with D possibly matching TRBD1 (5 bases). The CDR3 extends over 13 amino acids. V dropped 3 bases and J dropped 8 bases, with 14 bases sitting between them. Germline loops: CDR1 SGDLS, CDR2 YYNGEE. CDR3 residues: CASSAQTGEGYTF. DNA for the CDR3: TGTGCCAGCAGCGCGCAGACGGGGGAAGGCTACACCTTC. Together with reference TRBV9 and TRBJ1-2, the CDR3 gives the full variable domain: DSGVTQTPKHLITATGQRVTLRCSPRSGDLSVYWYQQSLDQGLQFLIQYYNGEERAKGNILERFSAQQFPDLHSELNLSSLELGDSALYFCASSAQTGEGYTFGSGTRLTVV.

This clonotype was seen repeatedly, ten times or more. The chain is built from TRBV7-6 and TRBJ2-1; D perhaps matches TRBD2 (6 bases). Trimming stripped 1 base from V and 0 bases from J, with 19 bases between. The germline V gene encodes CDR1 SGHVS and CDR2 FNYEAQ. CDR3 length: 19 residues. The chain's CDR3 is CASSLVEVTSLGSYNEQFF. CDR3 nucleotides: TGTGCCAGCAGCTTAGTAGAGGTAACTAGCTTGGGCTCCTACAATGAGCAGTTCTTC.

This clonotype was seen at least ten times. The chain employs TRBV7-8 and TRBJ2-2; 8 nucleotides match TRBD2. CDR3 length equals 19 residues. Trimming took 5 bases from V and 5 from J; bases not matched to a gene: 19. Germline-derived CDR1 and CDR2 are SGHVS and FQNEAQ. The CDR3 reads CASSQPASGLGRRTGELFF. The CDR3 region has the DNA TGTGCCAGCAGCCAACCGGCTAGCGGGTTGGGCCGAAGGACCGGGGAGCTGTTTTTT.

Ten or more counts support this clonotype. The CDR3 sequence is CASSPVPGYTF. CDR3 DNA sequence: TGTGCCAGCAGTCCCGTCCCGGGCTACACCTTC. This sequence joins TRBV13 and TRBJ1-2; D is undetermined. Looked up from germline, CDR1 is PRHDT and CDR2 is FYEKMQ (reference sequence). This CDR3 is built from 11 residues. Trimming cost V 6 bases and J 8 bases, with 10 bases left between them.